Listed here is a single TCR beta chain. Researchers sorted participants into cohorts using their self-reported clinical history. J gave up 6 bases and V 4 bases, and 14 bases lay outside the gene matches. The CDR3 loop spans 16 amino acids. Germline-derived CDR1 and CDR2 are MNHNS and SASEGT. The data were obtained in a study of blood T cell repertoires in COVID-19. Looking at the study overall: T cells, B-cell-depleted T cells, or PBMCs supplied cDNA or gDNA.

Profiled with immunoSEQ multiplex PCR; TCRdb holds only in-frame clones, not every one. The sample lists 260,000 or so clones; roughly 87% were seen once. Sequencing input: PBMCs or T cells enriched from blood (not recorded which). The sequence derives from a woman under 40 with acute COVID-19. The rearrangement links TRBV6-1 to TRBJ1-1, with 7 bases lining up with TRBD1. CDR3: CASSVALDREKAEAFF. For the CDR3, the DNA is TGTGCCAGCAGTGTGGCGCTCGACAGGGAGAAGGCTGAAGCTTTCTTT.